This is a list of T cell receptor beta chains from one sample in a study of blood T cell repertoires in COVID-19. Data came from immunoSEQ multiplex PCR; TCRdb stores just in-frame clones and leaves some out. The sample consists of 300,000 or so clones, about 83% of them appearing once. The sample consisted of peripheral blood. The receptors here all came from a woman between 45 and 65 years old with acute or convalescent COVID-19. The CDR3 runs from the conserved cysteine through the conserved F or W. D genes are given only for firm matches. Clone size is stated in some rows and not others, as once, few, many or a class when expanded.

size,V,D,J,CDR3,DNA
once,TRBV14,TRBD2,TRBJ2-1,CASSQPSGSYNEQFF,TGTGCCAGCAGCCAACCTAGCGGCTCCTACAATGAGCAGTTCTTC
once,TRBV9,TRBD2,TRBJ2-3,CASSDPPGSGGFTDTQYF,TGTGCCAGCAGCGACCCTCCTGGCAGCGGGGGGTTCACAGATACGCAGTATTTT
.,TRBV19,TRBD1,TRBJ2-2,CASMDRGRPGELFF,TGTGCCAGTATGGACAGGGGGCGACCCGGGGAGCTGTTTTTT
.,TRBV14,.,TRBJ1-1,CASSQLGTSVAFF,TGTGCCAGCAGCCAATTAGGGACTTCGGTGGCTTTCTTT
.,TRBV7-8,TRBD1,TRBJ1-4,CASSPQGVHEKLFF,TGTGCCAGCAGCCCGCAGGGGGTGCATGAAAAACTGTTTTTT
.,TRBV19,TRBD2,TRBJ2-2,CASRLAGGYTGELFF,TGTGCCAGTAGACTAGCGGGGGGGTACACCGGGGAGCTGTTTTTT
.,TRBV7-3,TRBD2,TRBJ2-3,CASSLSTSALPNQDTQYF,TGTGCCAGCAGCTTATCGACTAGCGCCCTCCCCAATCAAGATACGCAGTATTTT
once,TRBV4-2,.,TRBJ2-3,CASSQDLHGGPGDTQYF,TGTGCCAGCAGCCAAGATCTTCACGGGGGGCCGGGCGATACGCAGTATTTT
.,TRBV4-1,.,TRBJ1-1,CASSQGVNTEAFF,TGCGCCAGCAGCCAAGGAGTGAACACTGAAGCTTTCTTT
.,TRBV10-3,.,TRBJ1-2,CAISGRGQPNYGYTF,TGTGCCATCAGTGGAAGAGGACAGCCTAACTATGGCTACACCTTC
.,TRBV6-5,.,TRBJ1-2,CASSSLRLGAYGYTF,TGTGCCAGCAGTTCCCTACGGTTAGGGGCCTATGGCTACACCTTC
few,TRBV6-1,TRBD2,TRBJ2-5,CASTSGGWETQYF,TGTGCCAGCACGAGCGGGGGGTGGGAGACCCAGTACTTC
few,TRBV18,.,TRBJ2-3,CASSPGRGTDTQYF,TGTGCCAGCTCACCCGGTCGGGGCACAGATACGCAGTATTTT
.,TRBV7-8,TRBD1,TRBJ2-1,CASNRGRIDEQFF,TGTGCCAGCAACAGGGGGCGGATCGATGAGCAGTTCTTC
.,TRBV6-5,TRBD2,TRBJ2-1,CASRPSGTSNEQFF,TGTGCCAGCAGGCCCTCCGGGACTAGCAATGAGCAGTTCTTC
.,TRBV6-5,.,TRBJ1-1,CASSRDNTEAFF,TGTGCCAGCAGTAGAGATAACACTGAAGCTTTCTTT
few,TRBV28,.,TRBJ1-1,CASSPSGGLNTEAFF,TGTGCCAGCAGCCCTAGCGGGGGGCTGAACACTGAAGCTTTCTTT
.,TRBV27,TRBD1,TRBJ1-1,CASSWNGRGLLPMNTEAFF,TGTGCCAGCAGTTGGAATGGCAGGGGGCTTCTTCCAATGAACACTGAAGCTTTCTTT
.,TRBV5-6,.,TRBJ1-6,CASSRGQGSENSPLHF,TGTGCCAGCAGCCGAGGGCAGGGGTCAGAAAATTCACCCCTCCACTTT
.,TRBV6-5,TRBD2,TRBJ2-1,CASSFLAGRSYNEQFF,TGTGCCAGCAGTTTTCTAGCGGGGCGATCCTACAATGAGCAGTTCTTC
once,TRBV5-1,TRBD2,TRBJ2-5,CASSPGLAGGIQETQYF,TGCGCCAGCAGCCCAGGACTAGCGGGGGGTATCCAAGAGACCCAGTACTTC
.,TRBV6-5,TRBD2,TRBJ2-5,CATFSLAGEETQYF,TGTGCCACATTTTCTCTAGCGGGGGAAGAGACCCAGTACTTC
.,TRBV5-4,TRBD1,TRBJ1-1,CASSLGQGAGTEAFF,TGTGCCAGCAGCCTGGGACAGGGAGCTGGCACTGAAGCTTTCTTT
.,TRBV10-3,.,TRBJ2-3,CAISETGYADTQYF,TGTGCCATCAGTGAGACAGGGTATGCAGATACGCAGTATTTT
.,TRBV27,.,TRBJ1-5,CASSSNRESIQPQHF,TGTGCCAGCAGTTCTAACCGGGAATCTATTCAGCCCCAGCATTTT
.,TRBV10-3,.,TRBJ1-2,CAISESTRACTF,TGTGCCATCAGTGAGTCTACCAGGGCCTGCACCTTC
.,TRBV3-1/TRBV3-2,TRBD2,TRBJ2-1,CASSQDRGGEQFF,TGTGCCAGCAGCCAAGATCGGGGGGGCGAGCAGTTCTTC
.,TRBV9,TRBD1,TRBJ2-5,CASSGGQGRETQYF,TGTGCCAGCAGCGGGGGACAGGGTCGAGAGACCCAGTACTTC
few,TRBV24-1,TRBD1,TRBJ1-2,CATSDTRKDREAGYTF,TGTGCCACCAGTGACACACGGAAGGACAGGGAAGCTGGCTACACCTTC
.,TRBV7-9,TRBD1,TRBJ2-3,CASSLRQGSTDTQYF,TGTGCCAGCAGCTTAAGACAGGGTAGCACAGATACGCAGTATTTT
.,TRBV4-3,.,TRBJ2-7,CASSHAGQSSYEQYF,TGCGCCAGCAGCCACGCGGGACAGTCCTCCTACGAGCAGTACTTC
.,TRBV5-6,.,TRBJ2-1,CASSGRNEQFF,TGTGCCAGCAGCGGGAGGAATGAGCAGTTCTTC
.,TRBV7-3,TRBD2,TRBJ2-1,CASSSYTSGIRNEQFF,TGTGCCAGCAGCTCCTATACTAGCGGGATTAGGAATGAGCAGTTCTTC
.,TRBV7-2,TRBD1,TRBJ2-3,CASSYPPGQGNTDTQYF,TGTGCCAGCAGCTATCCACCGGGACAGGGGAACACAGATACGCAGTATTTT